Sequencing of this TCR beta chain was carried out in a study of T cell responses to AZD1222 COVID-19 vaccine. Produced via immunoSEQ multiplex PCR; TCRdb's table is partial and in-frame only. Altogether about 150,000 clones are present, around nine tenths being singletons, with the ten largest covering less than 3.5%. The source was peripheral blood, collected 28 days after the second AZD1222 dose. This TCR was sampled from an adult who received the AZD1222 COVID-19 vaccine.

DNA of the CDR3: TGTGCCAGTAGTACCTGGACAGGGGGCGGAGAGACCCAGTACTTC. It is translated as CASSTWTGGGETQYF. The V gene is TRBV19, the J gene TRBJ2-5, with 11 bases matching TRBD1. The CDR3 is made up of 15 amino acids. Germline loops: CDR1 LNHDA, CDR2 SQIVND (reference sequence). V shed 4 bases, J shed 4 bases, and the junction held 5 bases outside the gene matches.